These 17 T cell receptor beta chains were all obtained from the same sample, sequenced in a study of blood T cells in healthy people across ages. A sample-barcoded 5' primer and a J-beta primer mix were used in a second PCR of roughly 6 to 11 cycles. TCRdb re-analysed the 5' RACE reads in MiXCR, keeping a single row per CDR3 protein. Of over 1,200,000 distinct CDR3 sequences listed, 59% were seen once; the top ten hold over 5.5%. The sequenced material came from blood. The receptors come from a man younger than 30 in good health.

This rearrangement joins TRBV7-9 to TRBJ2-3; D perhaps matches TRBD2 (5 bases). Trimming removed 4 bases at V and 2 bases at J, with 10 bases between. This CDR3 has 14 amino acids. CDR1 SEHNR and CDR2 FQNEAQ come from the germline V gene (reference sequence). CDR3 sequence reads: CASSYLGDTDTQYF. DNA for the CDR3: TGTGCCAGCAGCTATCTCGGGGACACAGATACGCAGTATTTT.

The chain is built from TRBV27 and TRBJ2-3; 8 bases match TRBD1. Germline V lookup: CDR1 MNHEY, CDR2 SMNVEV (reference sequence). V was clipped by 6 bases and J by 7 bases; unmatched bases: 12. The CDR3 totals 15 residues. CDR3 DNA: TGTGCCAGCAGACCCGACAGGGGTCTGTCCCATACGCAGTATTTT. Its protein is CASRPDRGLSHTQYF.

CDR3 sequence reads: CSARDRGKGNTIYF. The CDR3 DNA follows: TGCAGTGCTAGGGACAGGGGGAAGGGAAACACCATATATTTT. The V and J genes are TRBV20-1 and TRBJ1-3, with TRBD1 matching 10 bases. With V trimmed by 3 bases and J by 4 bases, 3 bases remained unmatched. The CDR3 consists of 14 residues. Germline CDR1 DFQATT, CDR2 SNEGSKA (reference sequence).

The chain has TRBV5-4 and TRBJ2-7; 7 positions agree with TRBD1. CDR1 and CDR2 (germline): SGHNT, YYREEE (reference sequence). V was pared by 0 bases and J by 7 bases, with 19 bases of the junction left unmatched. This CDR3 contains 18 residues. CDR3 residues: CASSLAASRDRLYNEQYF. For the CDR3, the DNA is TGTGCCAGCAGCTTGGCCGCTTCCCGGGACAGATTATACAATGAGCAGTACTTC. Together with reference TRBV5-4 and TRBJ2-7, the CDR3 gives the full variable domain: ETGVTQSPTHLIKTRGQQVTLRCSSQSGHNTVSWYQQALGQGPQFIFQYYREEENGRGNFPPRFSGLQFPNYSSELNVNALELDDSALYLCASSLAASRDRLYNEQYFGPGTRLTVT.

The rearrangement joins TRBV29-1 to TRBJ1-1; the D gene is possibly TRBD1 (6 bases). V shed 6 bases and J shed 0 bases, with 11 bases lying between them. CDR1 SQVTM and CDR2 ANQGSEA come from the germline V gene. This CDR3 region has 13 residues. The CDR3 here is CSVSRGMNTEAFF. The CDR3 DNA sequence: TGCAGCGTCTCCAGGGGAATGAACACTGAAGCTTTCTTT.

This sequence joins TRBV5-6 and TRBJ2-2, with D unclear. Trimming removed 5 bases from V and 4 bases from J, with 9 bases in between. This CDR3 comprises 13 residues. The V gene's germline CDR1 is SGHDT and CDR2 YYEEEE. CDR3 sequence (DNA): TGTGCCAGCAGGCATACAGTCACCGGGGAGCTGTTTTTT. Translated: CASRHTVTGELFF.

The chain has TRBV6-5 and TRBJ2-7; 9 bases line up with TRBD1. The CDR3 has 15 residues. The junction had 11 bases not matched to a gene; V was cut back by 5 bases and J by 6 bases. CDR1 is MNHEY and CDR2 is SVGAGI in the germline V gene. CDR3 nucleotide sequence: TGTGCCAGCAGTCCACGAACAGGGGGCGTTACCGAGCAGTACTTC. Translating it yields CASSPRTGGVTEQYF.

J is TRBJ1-2 and V is TRBV12-3 or TRBV12-4, with TRBD1 matching 8 bases. Trimming removed 5 bases from V and 3 bases from J; junction bases left unmatched: 2. This CDR3 comprises 13 residues. The chain's CDR3 is CASSDRGYYGYTF. CDR3 nucleotide sequence: TGTGCCAGCAGTGACAGGGGTTACTATGGCTACACCTTC.

This clonotype was seen more than once but under ten times. V and J are TRBV4-3 and TRBJ2-1, with TRBD2 matching 8 bases. This CDR3 is built from 15 residues. With V trimmed by 0 bases and J by 8 bases, 6 bases remained unmatched. Germline values: CDR1 LGHNA, CDR2 YSLEER. The chain's CDR3 is CASSQEFGGAYEQFF. The CDR3 nucleotides read TGCGCCAGCAGCCAAGAGTTCGGGGGGGCCTATGAGCAGTTCTTC.

This clonotype has just a few counts. The rearrangement links TRBV5-1 to TRBJ2-7; 8 bases agree with TRBD1. Germline V gene sequence: CDR1 SGHRS, CDR2 YFSETQ. The CDR3 contains 16 residues. The V segment lost 0 bases and the J segment 5 bases; nucleotides outside the gene matches: 10. DNA of the CDR3: TGCGCCAGCAGCTTGGGGGACAGGAGGAGCTACGACGAGCAGTACTTC. Residues: CASSLGDRRSYDEQYF.

The chain employs TRBV2 and TRBJ2-7; D possibly uses TRBD1 or TRBD2 (5 bases each). Trimming pared 8 bases from V and 3 bases from J, leaving 14 bases between. The CDR3 has 13 residues. CDR1 is SNHLY, CDR2 FYNNEI, per germline. The CDR3: CASGTGTFYEQYF. In nucleotides, the CDR3 is TGTGCCAGCGGTACCGGGACCTTCTACGAGCAGTACTTC.

The J gene is TRBJ1-5, the V gene TRBV20-1; a possible D gene is TRBD1 (6 bases). In germline, CDR1 is DFQATT, CDR2 SNEGSKA (reference sequence). V dropped 4 bases and J dropped 3 bases, with 10 bases sitting between them. The CDR3 sequence is 13 residues long. CDR3 in DNA: TGCAGTGCTACCTGGACAGTCAATCAGCCCCAGCATTTT. Translated, it gives CSATWTVNQPQHF.

The rearrangement uses TRBV12-3 or TRBV12-4 and TRBJ2-7; weak D call: TRBD1 (6 bases). The germline V and J ends were trimmed by 8 bases and 0 bases, with 11 bases remaining between them. This CDR3 spans 13 amino acids. This CDR3 reads CASRSGVSYEQYF. In nucleotides, the CDR3 is TGTGCCAGCCGGTCAGGGGTCTCCTACGAGCAGTACTTC.

The CDR3 DNA follows: TGCGCCAGCAGCCAAGACCCCCGACGGGAGCAGTTCTTC. Its translation is CASSQDPRREQFF. The chain uses TRBV4-3 and TRBJ2-1; D is uncertain. There are 13 residues in the CDR3. Germline V gene lookup returns CDR1 LGHNA and CDR2 YSLEER. V gave up 0 bases and J gave up 10 bases, with 10 bases separating them.

The chain recombines TRBV2 with TRBJ2-5; a weak D match, TRBD1 (5 bases). Trimming removed 7 bases at V and 5 bases at J, with 8 bases between. CDR1 and CDR2 from the germline V gene are SNHLY and FYNNEI. This CDR3 contains 11 residues. The CDR3 nucleotides are TGTGCCAGCAAGGGGAAGGAGACCCAGTACTTC. It yields the protein CASKGKETQYF.

This chain connects TRBV11-2 to TRBJ1-3, with D hard to call. CDR1 and CDR2 from the germline V gene are SGHAT and FQNNGV. This CDR3 comprises 16 residues. With 6 bases removed from V and 3 bases from J, the gap between germline ends came to 18 bases. Written as DNA, the CDR3 is TGTGCCAGCAGGCCCGGAAGTGTGCGCTTTGGAAACACCATATATTTT. Its protein product is CASRPGSVRFGNTIYF. The variable domain in full, completed from reference TRBV11-2 and TRBJ1-3, reads EAGVAQSPRYKIIEKRQSVAFWCNPISGHATLYWYQQILGQGPKLLIQFQNNGVVDDSQLPKDRFSAERLKGVDSTLKIQPAKLEDSAVYLCASRPGSVRFGNTIYFGEGSWLTVV.

The chain combines TRBV20-1 with TRBJ2-7; possible D gene TRBD1, 7 bases. Trimming took off 3 bases at V and 6 bases at J, with 24 bases between the two ends. Germline CDR1 DFQATT, CDR2 SNEGSKA (reference sequence). This CDR3 has 16 amino acids. CDR3 sequence: CSARSHSRDRPCEQYF. The DNA of the CDR3 is TGCAGTGCTAGGTCCCACTCGCGGGACAGACCATGCGAGCAGTACTTC.